This TCR beta chain was sequenced for a study of cytomegalovirus exposure and HLA in healthy donors. Findings of the study overall: 87-base-pair reads could not separate some V segments, including TRBV6-2 and TRBV6-3. CMV serostatus was the only immune exposure information that was available.

Researchers ran the PCR with 60 Vbeta and 13 Jbeta primers. Here immunoSEQ multiplex PCR was the method, and the copy in TCRdb shows in-frame clones only, minus some. The top ten hold roughly 1.7% of the sample, which has fewer than 250,000 clones, about 83% seen once. J lost 3 bases, V lost 8 bases, and 6 bases had no gene match. Germline CDR1 and CDR2: WNHNN and SYGVQD (reference sequence). This CDR3 comprises 16 residues. In the case of this clone: Its matching antigen is unknown.

This sequence joins TRBV10-1 and TRBJ2-1, with 14 nucleotides matching TRBD2. The receptor's source is a man in his forties in good health and CMV-seropositive. Source material: PBMCs. Here the CDR3 reads CASGTSGSGGYNEQFF. CDR3 in DNA: TGCGCCAGCGGGACTAGCGGGAGTGGGGGCTACAATGAGCAGTTCTTC.